Sequencing of this TCR beta chain was carried out in a study of beta chain features in type 1 diabetes. The investigators reverse transcribed all of the isolated RNA, so they sequenced expressed TCRB transcripts. Average reads for naive, central memory and regulatory T cell samples were several million. Method: immunoSEQ multiplex PCR; TCRdb's copy keeps in-frame clones and lacks some. The sample lists about 230,000 clones, around 9.6% occurring once. This clone was seen a few times. Its antigen is undetermined. The collection from each donor was one heparinised blood draw averaging about 110 mL. Sorted populations all exceeded 98% purity. Trimming removed 3 bases from V and 1 base from J, with 10 bases in between. The CDR3 extends over 15 amino acids. The germline V gene has CDR1 LNHDA and CDR2 SQIVND (reference sequence). General study results and limits: Type 1 diabetes patients had VDJ junctions that carried fewer insertions and more deletions.

The rearrangement joins TRBV19 to TRBJ2-1; D is possibly TRBD2 (6 bases). The sequence derives from a woman aged 18-29 years in good health. Sequencing was done on a sample of naive CD4+ T cells from blood. The CDR3 region has the DNA TGTGCCAGTAGTATTTGGGGGACTTCCTACAATGAGCAGTTCTTC. Its translation is CASSIWGTSYNEQFF.